These 11 T cell receptor beta chains were all obtained from the same sample, sequenced in a study of T cell responses to AZD1222 COVID-19 vaccine. Using immunoSEQ multiplex PCR, the repertoire was profiled, and TCRdb retains in-frame clones only, with some absent. Of approximately 110,000 clones in the sample, roughly 90% were seen once. The material sequenced was peripheral blood, taken on day 0 of AZD1222 vaccination. These receptors were collected from an adult in good health.

This chain uses TRBV5-6 with TRBJ1-5; possibly TRBD1 for D (5 bases). The CDR3 extends over 16 amino acids. V was shortened by 1 base and J by 3 bases, with 14 bases between the two germline ends. The germline V gene has CDR1 SGHDT and CDR2 YYEEEE. The CDR3 DNA follows: TGTGCCAGCAGCTTGTGGGGCCAGACACTCAATCAGCCCCAGCATTTT. This encodes CASSLWGQTLNQPQHF.

The chain links TRBV20-1 to TRBJ2-7; a weak D match, TRBD2 (5 bases). Trimming removed 3 bases at V and 1 base at J, with 7 bases between. Germline values: CDR1 DFQATT, CDR2 SNEGSKA (reference sequence). The CDR3 length is 12 residues. The CDR3 nucleotides read TGCAGTGCTAGTACGGGGTCCTACGAGCAGTACTTC. Translating it yields CSASTGSYEQYF.

This chain uses TRBV11-2 with TRBJ2-3, with D unresolved. The germline V gene has CDR1 SGHAT and CDR2 FQNNGV. The CDR3 has 12 residues. The V end lost 5 bases, the J end lost 2 bases, and 5 bases lay between the germline ends. CDR3 amino acids: CASSPHTDTQYF. The CDR3, as DNA: TGTGCCAGCAGCCCACACACAGATACGCAGTATTTT.

This CDR3 reads CASSLDLQRPVFGYTF. As DNA, the CDR3 is TGTGCCAGCAGCTTGGATTTGCAGAGGCCAGTCTTTGGCTACACCTTC. The rearrangement joins TRBV5-6 to TRBJ1-2, with D unresolved. Per germline, CDR1 SGHDT and CDR2 YYEEEE. The CDR3 sequence is 16 residues long. With 0 bases removed from V and 7 bases from J, the gap between germline ends came to 19 bases.

This clone was counted a single time. V gene TRBV20-1 combines with J gene TRBJ1-5; possible D gene TRBD1, 5 bases. The CDR3 loop spans 17 amino acids. Trimming stripped 3 bases from V and 5 bases from J, with 23 bases between. Germline loops: CDR1 DFQATT, CDR2 SNEGSKA (reference sequence). CDR3 amino acids: CSASWGSNGEGYQPQHF. The CDR3 region has the DNA TGCAGTGCTAGTTGGGGGAGTAACGGAGAGGGATATCAGCCCCAGCATTTT.

This clone showed up just once. CDR3 coding DNA: TGTGCCAGCAGTGAGGTTAACTCTAACTATGGCTACACCTTC. Protein sequence: CASSEVNSNYGYTF. The chain uses TRBV2 and TRBJ1-2; D gene uncertain. V was cut by 3 bases and J by 0 bases, with 8 bases left in between. CDR1 and CDR2 from the germline V gene are SNHLY and FYNNEI. The CDR3 is made up of 14 amino acids. The full variable domain, in which reference TRBV2 and TRBJ1-2 provide the parts outside the CDR3, is EPEVTQTPSHQVTQMGQEVILRCVPISNHLYFYWYRQILGQKVEFLVSFYNNEISEKSEIFDDQFSVERPDGSNFTLKIRSTKLEDSAMYFCASSEVNSNYGYTFGSGTRLTVV.

This chain joins TRBV4-3 and TRBJ1-2; TRBD1 is a possible D gene (5 bases). The CDR3 contains 16 residues. The V and J ends lost 0 bases and 4 bases respectively, with 15 bases between them. CDR1 and CDR2 from the germline V gene are LGHNA and YSLEER. In DNA form, the CDR3 reads TGCGCCAGCAGCCAAGATCCGGCGGGGGTCCCCTATGGCTACACCTTC. It yields the protein CASSQDPAGVPYGYTF.

Turning to this clone: A much larger clone sits a single nucleotide away, making a read error possible. V is TRBV4-3 and J is TRBJ1-1; the D is unclear. The CDR3 contains 13 residues. The germline CDR1 and CDR2 sequences are LGHNA and YSLEER. The CDR3 is CANSQDWAGEAFF. CDR3 coding DNA: TGCGCCAACAGCCAAGATTGGGCCGGGGAAGCTTTCTTT.

This chain uses TRBV9 with TRBJ1-1; D is perhaps TRBD1 (5 bases). The CDR3 loop spans 14 amino acids. V lost 3 bases and J 2 bases, leaving 11 bases between the germline ends. Germline V lookup: CDR1 SGDLS, CDR2 YYNGEE. The CDR3 loop is CASSGGGANTEAFF. For the CDR3, the DNA is TGTGCCAGCAGCGGAGGAGGGGCCAACACTGAAGCTTTCTTT.

V gene TRBV14 combines with J gene TRBJ2-5; perhaps TRBD1 as D (6 bases). The CDR3 is made up of 17 amino acids. Germline V gives CDR1 SGHDN, CDR2 FVKESK. Between the trimmed V and J ends, which lost 0 bases and 5 bases, there was a span of 19 bases. DNA of the CDR3: TGTGCCAGCAGCCAAGATCTTTCGGCAGGGGCATGGGAGACCCAGTACTTC. This codes for CASSQDLSAGAWETQYF.

The chain employs TRBV28 and TRBJ1-4, with 8 nucleotides matching TRBD1. The germline gives CDR1 MDHEN, CDR2 SYDVKM. V lost 6 bases, J lost 10 bases, and 13 bases stayed unmatched. The CDR3 extends over 15 amino acids. The CDR3 here is CASSYTGTGRGKLFF. DNA for the CDR3: TGTGCCAGCAGCTATACCGGGACAGGTCGAGGAAAACTGTTTTTT.